The 9 T cell receptor beta chains given below trace back to one sample, sequenced in a study of cytomegalovirus exposure and HLA in healthy donors (dated by TCRdb to the late 2010s). The library was prepared using the immunoSEQ multiplex PCR assay. For the multiplex PCR, a mixture combining 60 forward primers for TCR Vbeta segments and 13 reverse primers for TCR Jbeta segments was used. The source is immuneACCESS, and TCRdb retained only in-frame sequences with V and J called. Part of the clones is not carried over; for the studies checked, unresolved V genes explain less than half of this, and the remainder is unexplained. Recorded for this sample are around 200,000 clones; approximately 84% of them occurred a single time. The ten largest clones capture more than 0.5% of the sample. The source material was PBMCs. Every receptor here comes from a woman in her 40s in good health and CMV-seronegative.

The chain couples TRBV21-1 to TRBJ2-7; the D segment call TRBD1 is taken from the table without a DNA check. TRBV21-1 is given as a pseudogene. This CDR3 is 13 amino acids long. CDR3 loop: CASSKMASYEQYF. The DNA for the CDR3 is TGTGCCAGCAGCAAAATGGCTTCCTACGAGCAGTACTTC.

There are a few counts of this clone. The V gene is TRBV9, the J gene TRBJ2-2; 9 bases map to TRBD1. CDR1 and CDR2 from the germline V gene are SGDLS and YYNGEE. Trimming took 6 bases from V and 4 from J; bases not matched to a gene: 10. This CDR3 has 16 residues. The CDR3 region is CASTREGTGLTGELFF. In DNA, the CDR3 is TGTGCCAGCACAAGAGAAGGGACAGGGCTCACCGGGGAGCTGTTTTTT.

V is TRBV6-5 and J is TRBJ1-2; maybe TRBD1 (6 bases). The CDR3 extends over 12 amino acids. Germline lookup yields CDR1 MNHEY and CDR2 SVGAGI. Trimming left V 6 bases short and J 4 bases short, with 9 bases between. CDR3 sequence (DNA): TGTGCCAGCAGCCCGGACAGCTATGGCTACACCTTC. This encodes CASSPDSYGYTF.

The rearrangement links TRBV7-2 to TRBJ2-5; the match to TRBD2 covers 7 bases. In germline, CDR1 is SGHTA, CDR2 FQGNSA. Trimming took 2 bases from V and 2 from J; bases not matched to a gene: 5. The CDR3 contains 15 residues. CDR3 DNA sequence: TGTGCCAGCAGCTTATCCCCGGGGGGACAAGAGACCCAGTACTTC. It specifies CASSLSPGGQETQYF.

The chain has TRBV11-2 and TRBJ2-2, with D possibly matching TRBD2 (6 bases). V dropped 6 bases and J dropped 1 base, with 15 bases sitting between them. The CDR3 length is 16 residues. Germline CDR1 reads SGHAT; CDR2 reads FQNNGV. CDR3 sequence (DNA): TGTGCCAGCAGGGCCCCGGAGGGTGTGAACACCGGGGAGCTGTTTTTT. It encodes CASRAPEGVNTGELFF.

This chain joins TRBV29-1 and TRBJ1-5, with D tentatively TRBD1 (5 bases). Germline CDR1 reads SQVTM; CDR2 reads ANQGSEA. This CDR3 contains 13 residues. V lost 4 bases, J lost 7 bases, and 14 bases lay in between. The CDR3 sequence: CSVVSRVGQPQHF. In DNA, the CDR3 is TGCAGCGTTGTTTCCAGGGTTGGACAGCCCCAGCATTTT.

The chain links TRBV6-5 to TRBJ1-6, with 7 bases lining up with TRBD1. The V gene end was trimmed by 9 bases and the J gene end by 5 bases; junction bases not matched to a gene: 10. The germline CDR1 and CDR2 sequences are MNHEY and SVGAGI. This CDR3 has 15 amino acids. CDR3 region: CASTNLGTDNSPLHF. The DNA of the CDR3 is TGTGCCAGTACCAATCTGGGGACAGATAATTCACCCCTCCACTTT.

This chain's CDR3 is CASSGDRDYEQYF. CDR3 DNA sequence: TGCGCCAGCAGCGGGGACAGGGACTACGAGCAGTACTTC. The chain carries TRBV10-2 and TRBJ2-7; 9 bases align to TRBD1. Germline V gives CDR1 WSHSY, CDR2 SAAADI. Germline trimming cut 6 bases from V and 3 bases from J; bases unmatched to any gene: 3. This CDR3 is 13 amino acids long.

This chain uses TRBV29-1 with TRBJ1-1; D possibly corresponds to TRBD1 (6 bases). V gave up 1 base and J gave up 7 bases, with 16 bases separating them. Germline V gene data show CDR1 as SQVTM and CDR2 as ANQGSEA. CDR3 length: 14 residues. CDR3 in DNA: TGCAGCGTTGAAGGACGGATAGGGGGATTTGAAGCTTTCTTT. Protein product: CSVEGRIGGFEAFF.